This TCR beta chain emerged from a study of blood T cells in healthy people across ages. General study results and limits: Donor CMV infection status was unknown, possibly confounding age-related changes in expanded clonotypes.

Worth noting for this clonotype: As yet, its antigen is unknown.

The V end was cut by 11 bases, the J end by 3 bases, with 15 bases between. CDR3 length: 13 residues. Germline CDR1 is MDHEN and CDR2 is SYDVKM. A second PCR, run for about 7 to 11 cycles, used a sample-barcoded 5' primer plus a J-beta primer mix. One entry per CDR3 protein results from TCRdb running MiXCR on the 5' RACE reads. The sample comprises roughly 730,000 distinct CDR3 sequences, approximately 53% of which are singletons, and roughly 24% rests with the top ten. The sequencing sample was made of blood. The TCR was taken from a man aged 35 to 55 in good health. J is TRBJ2-3 and V is TRBV28; D remains unclear. CDR3 DNA: TGTGCCTGCGACGGTCGTCGGACAGATACGCAGTATTTT. Amino acids: CACDGRRTDTQYF.